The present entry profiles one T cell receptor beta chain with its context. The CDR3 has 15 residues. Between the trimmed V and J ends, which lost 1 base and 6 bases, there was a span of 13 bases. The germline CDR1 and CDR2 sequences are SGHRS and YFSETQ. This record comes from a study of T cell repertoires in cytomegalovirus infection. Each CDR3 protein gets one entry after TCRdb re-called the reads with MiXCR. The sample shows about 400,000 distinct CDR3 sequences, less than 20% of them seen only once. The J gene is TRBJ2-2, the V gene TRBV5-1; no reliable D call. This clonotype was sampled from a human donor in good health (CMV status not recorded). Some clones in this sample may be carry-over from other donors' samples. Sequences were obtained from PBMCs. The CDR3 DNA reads TGCGCCAGCAGCTTGAGTCGTGTCTCCGCCGGGGAGCTGTTTTTT. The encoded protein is CASSLSRVSAGELFF.